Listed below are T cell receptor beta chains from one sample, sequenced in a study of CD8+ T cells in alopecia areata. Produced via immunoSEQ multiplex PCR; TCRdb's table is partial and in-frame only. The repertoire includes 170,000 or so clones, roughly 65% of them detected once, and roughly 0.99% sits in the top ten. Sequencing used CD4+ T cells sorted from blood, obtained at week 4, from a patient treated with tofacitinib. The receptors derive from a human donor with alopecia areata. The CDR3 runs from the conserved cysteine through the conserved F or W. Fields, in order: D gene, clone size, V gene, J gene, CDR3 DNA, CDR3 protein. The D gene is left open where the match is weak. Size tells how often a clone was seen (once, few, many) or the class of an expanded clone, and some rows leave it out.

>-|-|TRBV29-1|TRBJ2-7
TGCAGCGTTGGCAGGGCCCCCTACGAGCAGTACTTC
CSVGRAPYEQYF
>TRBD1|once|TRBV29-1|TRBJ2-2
TGCAGCGGACGACAGGGGGTTCAGGCCGGGGAGCTGTTTTTT
CSGRQGVQAGELFF
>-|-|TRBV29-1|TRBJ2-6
TGCGCCGGGACTTCTGGGGCCAACGTCCTGACTTTC
CAGTSGANVLTF
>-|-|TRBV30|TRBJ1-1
TGTGCCTGGAAGGGCAGCAACATGAACACTGAAGCTTTCTTT
CAWKGSNMNTEAFF
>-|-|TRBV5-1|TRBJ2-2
TGCGCCAGCAGCTACGGACCGAACACCGGGGAGCTGTTTTTT
CASSYGPNTGELFF
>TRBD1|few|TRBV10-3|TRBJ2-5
TGTGCCATCAGTCCTTCCAGTGGCAGGGGGGAGACCCAGTACTTC
CAISPSSGRGETQYF
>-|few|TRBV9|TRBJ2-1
TGTGCCAGCAGCGTAGGCGACTCGATTTACAATGAGCAGTTCTTC
CASSVGDSIYNEQFF
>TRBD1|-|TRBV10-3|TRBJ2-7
TGTGCCATCGGACAGGGGTCGCACGAGCAGTACTTC
CAIGQGSHEQYF
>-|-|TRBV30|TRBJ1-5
TGTGCCTGGGGGACAAATCAGCCCCAGCATTTT
CAWGTNQPQHF
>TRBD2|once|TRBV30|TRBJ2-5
TGTGCCTGGAGACGGGGAGGGGCAGAGACCCAGTACTTC
CAWRRGGAETQYF
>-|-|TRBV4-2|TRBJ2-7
TGTGCCAGCAGCCAAGAGGCTATCCGCTTTGAGCAGTACTTC
CASSQEAIRFEQYF
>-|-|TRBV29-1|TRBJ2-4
TGCAGCGTTGTTGGTGGGACCAACATTCAGTACTTC
CSVVGGTNIQYF
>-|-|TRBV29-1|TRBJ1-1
TGCAGCGTTGAAGGGGGCCTGGGCACTGAAGCTTTCTTT
CSVEGGLGTEAFF
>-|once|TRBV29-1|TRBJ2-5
TGCAGCGCAGGAAACACTCGAGGAGAGACCCAGTACTTC
CSAGNTRGETQYF
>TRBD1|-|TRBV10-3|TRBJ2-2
TGTGCCATCGACAGGGCGGTCGGGGAGCTGTTTTTT
CAIDRAVGELFF
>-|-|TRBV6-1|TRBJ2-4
TGTGCCAGCCCCAAGGGCAACATTCAGTACTTC
CASPKGNIQYF
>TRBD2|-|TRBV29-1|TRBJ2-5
TGCAGCGTCCCCGCCGGCGGGGGGGAGACCCAGTACTTC
CSVPAGGGETQYF
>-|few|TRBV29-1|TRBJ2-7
TGCAGCGTTGACGCGGTAGGGCACGAGCAGTACTTC
CSVDAVGHEQYF
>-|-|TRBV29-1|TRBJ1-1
TGCAGCGTTGCCTCACAGGGCGGTGAAGCTTTCTTT
CSVASQGGEAFF
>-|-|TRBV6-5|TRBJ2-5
TGTGCCAGCAGATACAGGGTCCAAGAGACCCAGTACTTC
CASRYRVQETQYF
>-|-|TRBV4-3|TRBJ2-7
TGCGCCAGCAGCCAAGAGCAGGGGGGCTACGAGCAGTACTTC
CASSQEQGGYEQYF
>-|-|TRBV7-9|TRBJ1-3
TGTGCCAGCAGCTTAAGGGCCGAGCACACCATATATTTT
CASSLRAEHTIYF
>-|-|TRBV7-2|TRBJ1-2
TGTGCCAGCAGCTTGATGACAAATTCAGCTTACACCTTC
CASSLMTNSAYTF
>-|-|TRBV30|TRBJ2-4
TGTGCCTCCTCGAGGGGGGACATTCAGTACTTC
CASSRGDIQYF
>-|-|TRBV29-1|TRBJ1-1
TGCAGCGTTGTAAGACAGACCAACACTGAAGCTTTCTTT
CSVVRQTNTEAFF
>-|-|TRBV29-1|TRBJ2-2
TGCAGCGCCCGGGACCCCCCCGGGGAGCTGTTTTTT
CSARDPPGELFF
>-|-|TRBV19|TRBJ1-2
TGTGCCAGTAGGGCCAGGGAACACTATGGCTACACCTTC
CASRAREHYGYTF
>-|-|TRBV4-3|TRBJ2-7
TGCGCCAGCAGCCAAGATCTGCGACGCGAGCAGTACTTC
CASSQDLRREQYF
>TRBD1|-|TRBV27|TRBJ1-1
TGTGCCAGCAGTCTTACAGGGGGCAACACTGAAGCTTTCTTT
CASSLTGGNTEAFF